One sample yielded the 17 T cell receptor beta chains listed below, sequenced in a study of cytomegalovirus exposure and HLA in healthy donors. Sequenced by immunoSEQ multiplex PCR; TCRdb stores in-frame clones only, minus some. The sample lists a few hundred thousand clones; almost 90% were seen once. The sequenced sample consisted of PBMCs. The receptor set was obtained from a woman between 18 and 30 years old in good health and CMV-seronegative.

The rearrangement joins TRBV5-1 to TRBJ2-7; 8 bases line up with TRBD1. Germline CDR1 reads SGHRS; CDR2 reads YFSETQ. The CDR3 is 16 residues long. V shed 1 base and J 6 bases; nucleotides not matched to a gene: 12. The chain's CDR3 is CASSLITGQVRPEQYF. DNA for the CDR3: TGCGCCAGCAGCTTGATAACGGGACAGGTCCGACCCGAGCAGTACTTC. Drawing the rest from reference TRBV5-1 and TRBJ2-7, the complete variable domain is KAGVTQTPRYLIKTRGQQVTLSCSPISGHRSVSWYQQTPGQGLQFLFEYFSETQRNKGNFPGRFSGRQFSNSRSEMNVSTLELGDSALYLCASSLITGQVRPEQYFGPGTRLTVT.

V and J are TRBV6-1 and TRBJ1-2, with D possibly TRBD1 on 5 matching bases. V dropped 4 bases and J dropped 6 bases, with 12 bases sitting between them. The CDR3 contains 13 residues. Germline V gene lookup returns CDR1 MNHNS and CDR2 SASEGT. CDR3 residues: CASSVGQGDGYTF. The CDR3 DNA follows: TGTGCCAGCAGTGTGGGTCAGGGCGATGGCTACACCTTC.

The chain links TRBV7-9 to TRBJ2-3, with TRBD2 matching 11 bases. The length of the CDR3 is 16 residues. In germline, CDR1 is SEHNR, CDR2 FQNEAQ (reference sequence). V gave up 6 bases and J gave up 2 bases; unmatched junction bases: 7. The CDR3 loop is CASSTRLAGNTDTQYF. Here the CDR3 DNA reads TGTGCCAGCAGTACGAGACTAGCGGGAAACACAGATACGCAGTATTTT.

As regards this clone: Other DNA sequences in the sample encode the same CDR3. This chain joins TRBV2 and TRBJ1-3, with D maybe TRBD1 (5 bases). Germline CDR1 SNHLY, CDR2 FYNNEI. This CDR3 is built from 14 residues. V gave up 2 bases and J gave up 1 base, with 6 bases separating them. The CDR3 coding sequence is TGTGCCAGCAGTGAACAGGGATCTGGAAACACCATATATTTT. This gives the protein CASSEQGSGNTIYF.

The chain joins TRBV7-3 to TRBJ2-1, with D possibly matching TRBD2 (6 bases). The CDR3 loop spans 15 amino acids. The ends were cut back, 5 bases at V and 2 bases at J, with 13 bases in the middle. Germline CDR1 is SGHTA and CDR2 is FQGTGA. In DNA form, the CDR3 reads TGTGCCAGCAGCCCGACTAGTCTTCCCTACAATGAGCAGTTCTTC. It codes for CASSPTSLPYNEQFF.

The rearrangement uses TRBV28 and TRBJ1-6, with D perhaps matching TRBD1 (6 bases). Germline V gives CDR1 MDHEN, CDR2 SYDVKM. With 3 bases removed from V and 7 bases from J, the gap between germline ends came to 16 bases. The CDR3 covers 16 residues. As DNA, the CDR3 is TGTGCCAGCAGTTTCCTTCGAACAGGGTCGAATTCACCCCTCCACTTT. This gives the protein CASSFLRTGSNSPLHF.

This chain joins TRBV2 and TRBJ1-1; a possible D gene is TRBD1 (6 bases). Germline lookup yields CDR1 SNHLY and CDR2 FYNNEI. Trimming shortened V by 4 bases and J by 6 bases, and 15 bases separated the two germline ends. This CDR3 has 14 amino acids. CDR3 loop: CASSGETGPAEAFF. As DNA, the CDR3 is TGTGCCAGCAGTGGCGAAACAGGGCCGGCTGAAGCTTTCTTT.

V usage is TRBV4-3 and J usage is TRBJ2-1; D is possibly TRBD2 (6 bases). Trimming cost V 2 bases and J 10 bases, with 15 bases left between them. Looked up from germline, CDR1 is LGHNA and CDR2 is YSLEER. This CDR3 is built from 14 residues. The DNA for the CDR3 is TGCGCCAGCAGCCAACGGACCCGGGACTCCGAGCAGTTCTTC. It yields the protein CASSQRTRDSEQFF.

The V and J genes are TRBV30 and TRBJ1-1, with TRBD1 matching 7 bases. Trimming removed 3 bases from V and 1 base from J; junction bases left unmatched: 2. CDR1 is GTSNPN and CDR2 is SVGIG in the germline V gene (reference sequence). The length of the CDR3 is 13 residues. The CDR3 nucleotides are TGTGCCTGGAGGACAGGGAGGAACACTGAAGCTTTCTTT. Translating gives CAWRTGRNTEAFF.

This chain joins TRBV28 and TRBJ1-1; D is uncertain. V lost 2 bases to trimming and J lost 5 bases, with 9 bases between them. The germline V gene has CDR1 MDHEN and CDR2 SYDVKM. CDR3 length: 13 residues. CDR3 in DNA: TGTGCCAGCAGTTTACTCAGGAGGACTGAAGCTTTCTTT. Amino acid sequence: CASSLLRRTEAFF. Full variable domain (missing parts from reference TRBV28 and TRBJ1-1): DVKVTQSSRYLVKRTGEKVFLECVQDMDHENMFWYRQDPGLGLRLIYFSYDVKMKEKGDIPEGYSVSREKKERFSLILESASTNQTSMYLCASSLLRRTEAFFGQGTRLTVV.

The V call is TRBV7-9, the J call TRBJ1-2; 8 nucleotides match TRBD1. The CDR3 length is 16 residues. With V trimmed by 5 bases and J by 2 bases, 10 bases remained unmatched. Germline CDR1 reads SEHNR; CDR2 reads FQNEAQ (reference sequence). For the CDR3, the DNA is TGTGCCAGCAGCCCCCCGGGACAGGTACTCAACTATGGCTACACCTTC. It translates to CASSPPGQVLNYGYTF.

The chain couples TRBV12-5 to TRBJ1-2; TRBD1 is a possible D gene (6 bases). The CDR3 sequence is 15 residues long. Trimming stripped 2 bases from V and 3 bases from J, with 13 bases between. Germline assignment: CDR1 LGHNT and CDR2 FRNRAP. As DNA, the CDR3 is TGTGCTAGTGGTTTGTCCCCGGGGGGCGACTATGGCTACACCTTC. Translating gives CASGLSPGGDYGYTF.

This chain links TRBV12-5 with TRBJ2-2; D uncertain. V gave up 1 base and J gave up 0 bases, with 6 bases separating them. This CDR3 is 15 amino acids long. The germline V gene has CDR1 LGHNT and CDR2 FRNRAP. CDR3 region: CASGLGPTNTGELFF. DNA for the CDR3: TGTGCTAGTGGTTTGGGGCCCACGAACACCGGGGAGCTGTTTTTT.

The gene calls are TRBV7-8 and TRBJ2-7; D is possibly TRBD1 (5 bases). CDR1 SGHVS and CDR2 FQNEAQ come from the germline V gene. The CDR3 is made up of 14 amino acids. V lost 3 bases and J lost 0, with 9 bases in between. CDR3: CASSLAGNSYEQYV. CDR3 sequence (DNA): TGTGCCAGCAGCTTGGCAGGGAACTCCTACGAGCAGTACGTC.

The V call is TRBV6-5, the J call TRBJ2-7; tentative D call: TRBD1 (5 bases). The germline V gene has CDR1 MNHEY and CDR2 SVGAGI. V was shortened by 6 bases and J by 2 bases, with 11 bases between the two germline ends. This CDR3 has 13 residues. This chain's CDR3 is CASRFAGTYEQYF. As DNA, the CDR3 is TGTGCCAGCAGGTTCGCAGGGACCTACGAGCAGTACTTC.

The chain joins TRBV6-1 to TRBJ1-3, with 8 positions matching TRBD1. The CDR3 has 17 residues. Germline V CDR1 and CDR2: MNHNS, SASEGT. V gave up 3 bases and J gave up 0 bases; unmatched junction bases: 7. The CDR3 DNA is TGTGCCAGCAGTGAGGGGACAGGACCCTTCTCTGGAAACACCATATATTTT. It codes for CASSEGTGPFSGNTIYF.

The V gene is TRBV7-9, the J gene TRBJ2-7; 8 bases align to TRBD1. The CDR3 has 16 residues. CDR1 and CDR2 from the germline V gene are SEHNR and FQNEAQ (reference sequence). Trimming at V came to 6 bases and at J to 5 bases, leaving 15 bases not matched to a gene. The CDR3 region is CASRPMTGAGVDEQYF. CDR3 DNA sequence: TGTGCCAGCAGACCAATGACAGGGGCTGGAGTTGACGAGCAGTACTTC. The variable domain in full, with the rest retrieved from reference TRBV7-9 and TRBJ2-7, is DTGVSQNPRHKITKRGQNVTFRCDPISEHNRLYWYRQTLGQGPEFLTYFQNEAQLEKSRLLSDRFSAERPKGSFSTLEIQRTEQGDSAMYLCASRPMTGAGVDEQYFGPGTRLTVT.